This T cell receptor (beta chain) was obtained from a study of blood T cell repertoires in COVID-19 (dated by TCRdb to between 2020 and 2021). Study-wide context: The collaborator samples originated in the United States, Italy and Spain and spanned the acute and convalescent phases of COVID-19. Samples were obtained from the ongoing ImmuneRACE study (first 160 participants) and from about 1,300 subjects provided by 6 global collaborators. The dataset comprised deeply sampled blood TCRbeta repertoires from subjects exposed to, actively infected with, or recovered from COVID-19. Nearly every sample came with metadata listing a de-identified subject ID, COVID-19 status, age in years and sex. A freely available public database, intended as a resource for researchers studying the immune response to SARS-CoV-2, is where the repertoires were released. Where available, HLA class I and class II types were obtained from metadata supplied by the sample provider rather than from assay-based typing. The material from the prospective study consisted of cDNA or gDNA derived from T cells, B-cell-depleted T cells, or PBMCs. What the work shows at the level of the full study, not this receptor alone: Clinical and demographic metadata were provided uncurated, with the amount varying by source and participant.

As to this clone: Its antigen remains unidentified. No per-base quality is available; no much larger clone lies one base away.

The immunoSEQ Assay, a bias-controlled multiplex PCR, was used to amplify TCRbeta CDR3 regions from genomic DNA. Concerning the study's data processing: Within the assay, amplification of reference gene primers was used to estimate how many nucleated cells each sample contained. To quantify the absolute abundance of each unique TCRbeta CDR3 rearrangement, sequence reads were collapsed and filtered. Productive Simpson clonality was computed per sample as the square root of Simpson's diversity index over productive rearrangements. TCRdb limited this immuneACCESS table to in-frame rearrangements with V and J called. A share of clones is missing; checked studies link under half to unresolved V genes, and the rest is unexplained. The DNA gave D and trimming, while V, J and clone size come from that table. Present in this sample are about 250,000 clones, 82% of which were seen just once. The ten largest account for under 5.5% of the sample.

Each collaborating institution followed its own protocols to collect whole blood in K2EDTA tubes. For TCRbeta analysis, collaborators shipped samples in one of three forms: frozen whole blood, isolated PBMCs, or DNA extracted from either of those sample types. Sequenced: peripheral blood. The origin of this receptor is a woman aged 80 or older with active or convalescent COVID-19.

The DNA sequence follows: TGTGCCAGCAGCGTGGACATTGATCAGCCCCAGCATTTT. It codes for CASSVDIDQPQHF. The rearrangement joined TRBV2 to TRBJ1-5; the D segment could be TRBD1, given 5 matching bases. V was cut back by 6 bases and J by 5 bases, leaving a gap of 11 bases between them. Inclusive of the bounding cysteine and phenylalanine, the CDR3 is 13 residues long. Of all the DNA, just the CDR3 is kept, 39 bases in frame from base 1. Sequences SNHLY (CDR1) and FYNNEI (CDR2) are obtained from the germline V gene. Here the CDR3 is joined to the reference TRBV2 and TRBJ1-5 genes, and the full variable domain is: EPEVTQTPSHQVTQMGQEVILRCVPISNHLYFYWYRQILGQKVEFLVSFYNNEISEKSEIFDDQFSVERPDGSNFTLKIRSTKLEDSAMYFCASSVDIDQPQHFGDGTRLSIL.